One and the same sample provided the 26 T cell receptor beta chains below, sequenced in a study of T-cell memory formation after mild COVID-19. TCRdb itself ran the 5' RACE reads through MiXCR, one entry per CDR3 protein. The table lists under 600,000 distinct CDR3 sequences, approximately 21% of them singletons. Input material: PBMCs or a T cell subset sorted from them (not recorded which). The receptor set was obtained from an adult woman who had mild COVID-19 (a few samples of this study predate the infection). Cell type and time point are not known.

This chain connects TRBV12-3 or TRBV12-4 to TRBJ2-1; 9 bases map to TRBD2. V was pared by 8 bases and J by 5 bases, with 13 bases of the junction left unmatched. This CDR3 is built from 16 residues. The CDR3 loop reads CASSKSPASGDNEQFF. In nucleotides, the CDR3 is TGTGCCAGCTCTAAATCACCGGCTAGCGGGGACAATGAGCAGTTCTTC.

This clonotype was counted only a few times. The rearrangement joins TRBV20-1 to TRBJ2-7, with D perhaps being TRBD1 or TRBD2 (5 bases each). V lost 0 bases and J 5 bases, leaving 14 bases between the germline ends. Germline V gene sequence: CDR1 DFQATT, CDR2 SNEGSKA (reference sequence). There are 14 residues in the CDR3. The CDR3 spells CSARDDPGPNEQYF. DNA for the CDR3: TGCAGTGCTAGAGATGATCCGGGGCCCAACGAGCAGTACTTC.

This clonotype was counted a few times. The gene calls are TRBV15 and TRBJ1-2; 8 bases agree with TRBD1. Trimming at V came to 5 bases and at J to 4 bases, leaving 3 bases not matched to a gene. This CDR3 is 13 amino acids long. Per germline, CDR1 LNHNV and CDR2 YYDKDF (reference sequence). This CDR3 is CATSGGQGYGYTF. The CDR3 DNA reads as TGTGCCACCAGCGGTGGACAGGGCTATGGCTACACCTTC.

This clonotype was observed a few times. The chain links TRBV12-3 or TRBV12-4 to TRBJ1-4; D remains ambiguous. This CDR3 is built from 16 residues. V lost 3 bases and J lost 5, with 16 bases in between. CDR3 region: CASSFAEAVTNEKLFF. In DNA form, the CDR3 reads TGTGCCAGCAGTTTCGCGGAGGCGGTAACGAATGAAAAACTGTTTTTT.

This clonotype appeared a few times. The V gene is TRBV25-1, the J gene TRBJ2-7; tentatively, D is TRBD1 (6 bases). Germline V gene data show CDR1 as MGHDK and CDR2 as SYGVNS. This CDR3 is 14 amino acids long. The V gene lost 2 bases and the J gene lost 7 bases, with 15 bases spanning the gap. The CDR3 sequence is CASSELTGLGEQYF. The CDR3 region has the DNA TGTGCCAGCAGTGAACTGACAGGTTTGGGGGAGCAGTACTTC.

This rearrangement joins TRBV24-1 to TRBJ2-6; tentatively, D is TRBD1 (5 bases). Trimming cost V 4 bases and J 3 bases, with 9 bases left between them. The germline CDR1 and CDR2 sequences are KGHDR and SFDVKD. This CDR3 has 15 amino acids. The CDR3 loop is CATSDSGYGANVLTF. The CDR3 DNA is TGTGCCACCAGTGACTCAGGGTATGGGGCCAACGTCCTGACTTTC.

The sample holds a few counts of this clonotype. The V and J genes are TRBV6-5 and TRBJ1-2, with unresolved D. Trimming shortened V by 2 bases and J by 1 base, and 2 bases separated the two germline ends. The germline V gene has CDR1 MNHEY and CDR2 SVGAGI. The CDR3 sequence is 12 residues long. DNA for the CDR3: TGTGCCAGCAGTTACAGTAACTATGGCTACACCTTC. Protein sequence: CASSYSNYGYTF.

This chain joins TRBV5-6 and TRBJ2-5; D possibly uses TRBD1 or TRBD2 (5 bases each). Germline V lookup: CDR1 SGHDT, CDR2 YYEEEE. The CDR3 consists of 14 residues. V dropped 4 bases and J dropped 3 bases, with 13 bases sitting between them. The CDR3 DNA follows: TGTGCCAGCAGCCCATTAAGGGGAGAAGAGACCCAGTACTTC. The encoded protein is CASSPLRGEETQYF.

This clonotype was counted a few times. This chain uses TRBV5-1 with TRBJ2-2, with 7 bases that match TRBD1. Germline CDR1 SGHRS, CDR2 YFSETQ. The trim removed 0 bases at V and 6 bases at J, leaving 2 bases unmatched. This CDR3 is 14 amino acids long. CDR3: CASSLADRSGELFF. The CDR3 DNA reads as TGCGCCAGCAGCTTGGCGGACAGGTCCGGGGAGCTGTTTTTT. The variable domain in full, with the rest retrieved from reference TRBV5-1 and TRBJ2-2, is KAGVTQTPRYLIKTRGQQVTLSCSPISGHRSVSWYQQTPGQGLQFLFEYFSETQRNKGNFPGRFSGRQFSNSRSEMNVSTLELGDSALYLCASSLADRSGELFFGEGSRLTVL.

The J gene is TRBJ1-4, the V gene TRBV6-1; D not resolved. V was pared by 8 bases and J by 1 base, with 14 bases between. The CDR3 contains 15 residues. In germline, CDR1 is MNHNS, CDR2 SASEGT. CDR3 protein: CASRGPAGTNEKLFF. CDR3 bases: TGTGCCAGCCGAGGGCCCGCCGGAACTAATGAAAAACTGTTTTTT.

A few counts support this clonotype. The chain recombines TRBV4-3 with TRBJ2-3; D is undetermined. Germline loops: CDR1 LGHNA, CDR2 YSLEER. V dropped 0 bases and J dropped 0 bases, with 13 bases sitting between them. The CDR3 consists of 17 residues. Here the CDR3 reads CASSQDRNGISTDTQYF. The DNA for the CDR3 is TGCGCCAGCAGCCAAGATCGGAACGGAATCAGCACAGATACGCAGTATTTT.

This sequence joins TRBV4-1 and TRBJ2-5, with TRBD2 matching over 13 bases. Trimming took 3 bases from V and 3 from J; bases not matched to a gene: 19. This CDR3 region has 21 residues. Germline V gene data show CDR1 as MGHRA and CDR2 as YSYEKL. The CDR3 DNA sequence: TGCGCCAGCAGCCACACCCGACTAGCGGGGGGCTTAGAGGCTCGCAAAGAGACCCAGTACTTC. It codes for CASSHTRLAGGLEARKETQYF.

This clonotype was counted between two and nine times. The chain is built from TRBV29-1 and TRBJ2-3; D gene ambiguous. CDR3 length: 14 residues. Per the germline V gene, CDR1 is SQVTM and CDR2 is ANQGSEA. Trimming removed 5 bases from V and 0 bases from J, with 12 bases in between. The CDR3 DNA reads TGCAGCGTTATTGAAGGGTTTAGCACAGATACGCAGTATTTT. Protein sequence: CSVIEGFSTDTQYF.

This chain joins TRBV6-2 or TRBV6-3 and TRBJ1-5; D might be TRBD1 (5 bases). This CDR3 comprises 15 residues. The V end was cut by 2 bases, the J end by 1 base, with 9 bases between. Germline-derived CDR1 and CDR2 are MNHEY and SVGEGT. This CDR3 reads CASSYQGLSNQPQHF. The CDR3 DNA follows: TGTGCCAGCAGTTACCAGGGCTTGAGCAATCAGCCCCAGCATTTT.

This clonotype was counted a few times. The chain recombines TRBV7-9 with TRBJ1-6, with D hard to call. V was trimmed by 4 bases and J by 6 bases, leaving 10 bases between them. Germline V gene lookup returns CDR1 SEHNR and CDR2 FQNEAQ (reference sequence). The CDR3 is 14 amino acids. The CDR3 is CASSSRSGNSPLHF. DNA of the CDR3: TGTGCCAGCAGCTCCCGCTCCGGTAATTCACCCCTCCACTTT.

V and J are TRBV20-1 and TRBJ2-1; TRBD2 aligns across 8 bases. J lost 1 base, V lost 0 bases, and 5 bases had no gene match. Germline V gives CDR1 DFQATT, CDR2 SNEGSKA (reference sequence). The CDR3 is 16 amino acids. The CDR3 DNA follows: TGCAGTGCTAGAGATCATAGCGGGACTTCCTACAATGAGCAGTTCTTC. Amino acids: CSARDHSGTSYNEQFF.

This chain uses TRBV12-3 or TRBV12-4 with TRBJ1-6, with 7 bases aligning to TRBD1. CDR3 length equals 15 residues. With V trimmed by 5 bases and J by 6 bases, 7 bases remained unmatched. The CDR3: CASSQNRGANSPLHF. In DNA, the CDR3 is TGTGCCAGCAGTCAGAACAGGGGAGCTAATTCACCCCTCCACTTT.

This rearrangement joins TRBV12-3 or TRBV12-4 to TRBJ1-5; D ambiguous. The CDR3 has 13 residues. Trimming removed 5 bases from V and 3 bases from J, with 8 bases in between. DNA of the CDR3: TGTGCCAGCAGTGGGGAGTACAATCAGCCCCAGCATTTT. This codes for CASSGEYNQPQHF.

This clonotype has just a few counts. A read error may explain this, as a much larger clone is one base away. This chain connects TRBV11-2 to TRBJ1-5; 8 bases map to TRBD1. The V segment lost 4 bases and the J segment 6 bases; nucleotides outside the gene matches: 2. The CDR3 covers 13 residues. CDR1 and CDR2 (germline): SGHAT, FQNNGV. CDR3: CASSSDRAQPQHF. CDR3 sequence (DNA): TGTGCCAGCAGCTCGGACAGGGCTCAGCCCCAGCATTTT.

The V call is TRBV6-5, the J call TRBJ1-2; 9 bases are shared with TRBD1. This CDR3 has 15 amino acids. Per the germline V gene, CDR1 is MNHEY and CDR2 is SVGAGI. Losses at the gene ends were 5 bases for V and 3 bases for J; bases not matched to a gene: 7. DNA of the CDR3: TGTGCCAGCAGTCCGACGGACAGGGGCTACTATGGCTACACCTTC. It specifies CASSPTDRGYYGYTF.

This clonotype was counted a single time. CDR3 sequence reads: CASGDRGTDTQYF. CDR3 DNA: TGTGCCAGCGGGGACAGGGGAACAGATACGCAGTATTTT. The J gene is TRBJ2-3, the V gene TRBV12-3 or TRBV12-4; TRBD1 aligns across 10 bases. The trim removed 8 bases at V and 3 bases at J, leaving 2 bases unmatched. This CDR3 contains 13 residues.

This clonotype was seen a few times. V and J are TRBV6-2 or TRBV6-3 and TRBJ2-2; TRBD2 might be the D (5 bases). The length of the CDR3 is 13 residues. Trimming took off 4 bases at V and 7 bases at J, with 10 bases between the two ends. Germline CDR1 MNHEY, CDR2 SVGEGT. This CDR3 reads CASSLRVYGELFF. The CDR3 DNA follows: TGTGCCAGCAGTTTGCGGGTGTACGGGGAGCTGTTTTTT.

The genes are TRBV14 and TRBJ1-6; D gene ambiguous. CDR1 and CDR2 from the germline V gene are SGHDN and FVKESK. This CDR3 contains 14 residues. Trimming removed 4 bases from V and 10 bases from J, with 14 bases in between. This CDR3 reads CASSPEGFGSPLHF. CDR3 sequence (DNA): TGTGCCAGCAGCCCTGAGGGTTTCGGCTCACCCCTCCACTTT.

The chain carries TRBV3-1 and TRBJ2-1; tentative D call: TRBD2 (6 bases). V was shortened by 4 bases and J by 5 bases, with 15 bases between the two germline ends. This CDR3 has 15 amino acids. The germline V gene has CDR1 LGHDT and CDR2 YNNKEL (reference sequence). The CDR3 sequence: CASSPPGLQDNEQFF. Written as DNA, the CDR3 is TGTGCCAGCAGCCCGCCGGGACTCCAGGACAATGAGCAGTTCTTC.

The chain joins TRBV9 to TRBJ2-7; 11 bases agree with TRBD2. The CDR3 spans 16 residues. The ends lost 2 bases at V and 3 bases at J; junction bases unmatched: 7. Germline CDR1 is SGDLS and CDR2 is YYNGEE. The CDR3 bases are TGTGCCAGCAGCGTCTTAGCGGGAGGGCCTAACTACGAGCAGTACTTC. This encodes CASSVLAGGPNYEQYF.

This clonotype was seen a handful of times. The chain combines TRBV9 with TRBJ2-3; 7 bases are a match to TRBD1. The V gene's germline CDR1 is SGDLS and CDR2 YYNGEE. CDR3 length equals 15 residues. The trim removed 3 bases at V and 0 bases at J, leaving 4 bases unmatched. CDR3 DNA sequence: TGTGCCAGCAGCGCCACAGGGGCCAGCACAGATACGCAGTATTTT. Amino acid sequence: CASSATGASTDTQYF.